The entry that follows covers one T cell receptor (beta chain) sequence. Its specificity is unknown. TCRdb processed the RT-PCR reads anew with MiXCR; each CDR3 protein has one entry. The sample consists of approximately 530,000 distinct CDR3 sequences, approximately 13% of them appearing once. CDR1 SGHAT and CDR2 FQDESV come from the germline V gene (reference sequence). The CDR3 extends over 15 amino acids. V was cut by 5 bases and J by 4 bases, with 15 bases left in between. This specimen comes from a study of response to subunit inactivated influenza vaccine. General study results and limits: Each seasonal influenza vaccination recruits few new T cells, the authors suggested.

The chain joins TRBV11-1 to TRBJ2-1; D possibly corresponds to TRBD1 (5 bases). The receptor was derived from a man aged 50 or older who received an inactivated influenza vaccine. This material consisted of PBMCs from blood, taken 40 to 50 days after vaccination. CDR3 in amino acids: CASSPRAIGYNEQFF. The CDR3 nucleotides read TGTGCCAGCAGCCCCAGGGCGATAGGATACAATGAGCAGTTCTTC.